The entry below describes one T cell receptor (beta chain). These data come from a study of blood T cell repertoires in COVID-19. Study at large: Both acute and convalescent COVID-19 samples were obtained from the United States, Italy and Spain. Nucleic acid was either cDNA or gDNA, and it came from T cells, B-cell-depleted T cells, or PBMCs.

Authors' analysis steps: Amplification of reference gene primers provided the estimated nucleated cell counts. Produced via immunoSEQ multiplex PCR; TCRdb's table is partial and in-frame only. V and J calls and clone size are those listed in that table; D and trimming were worked out from the DNA. This sample carries hundreds of thousands of clones, about 86% of them seen once, and the ten largest clones take 3.8%. CDR1 and CDR2 from the germline V gene are MGHDK and SYGVNS. The CDR3 spans 13 residues. The J segment lost 7 bases and the V segment lost 9 bases, leaving 7 bases of the junction unmatched. The study recruited people aged about 18 to 95 years across roughly 23 US areas.

The sequence was obtained from a woman in her forties with acute COVID-19. The source material was PBMCs or T cells enriched from blood (not recorded which). The rearrangement joins TRBV25-1 to TRBJ2-2; 8 bases are a match to TRBD1. This CDR3 is CARDRVPVGELFF. The CDR3 DNA is TGTGCCAGGGACAGGGTTCCGGTCGGGGAGCTGTTTTTT.